The 6 T cell receptor beta chains reported below all come from one sample, sequenced in a study of cytomegalovirus exposure and HLA in healthy donors. Primers included in the PCR were 60 Vbeta and 13 Jbeta primers. TCRdb's copy holds only in-frame clones and misses some; the assay was immunoSEQ multiplex PCR. Seen here are roughly 100,000 clones, 76% observed once, and the top ten hold about 2%. The source material was PBMCs. Receptors originate from a man aged 35 to 55 in good health and CMV-seronegative.

V usage is TRBV7-8 and J usage is TRBJ1-3; 12 nucleotides agree with TRBD1. CDR1 and CDR2 (germline): SGHVS, FQNEAQ. The J segment lost 3 bases and the V segment lost 10 bases, leaving 16 bases of the junction unmatched. The CDR3 has 18 residues. Written as DNA, the CDR3 is TGTGCCACGCTAAAACTGGGACAGGGGGCGAAAGGTGGAAACACCATATATTTT. Amino acid sequence: CATLKLGQGAKGGNTIYF. The variable domain in full, with the rest retrieved from reference TRBV7-8 and TRBJ1-3, is GAGVSQSPRYKVAKRGQDVALRCDPISGHVSLFWYQQALGQGPEFLTYFQNEAQLDKSGLPSDRFFAERPEGSVSTLKIQRTQQEDSAVYLCATLKLGQGAKGGNTIYFGEGSWLTVV.

There are a few counts of this clone. This chain connects TRBV7-8 to TRBJ1-4, with 9 nucleotides matching TRBD1. The ends lost 2 bases at V and 6 bases at J; junction bases unmatched: 4. Germline V CDR1 and CDR2: SGHVS, FQNEAQ. The CDR3 loop spans 15 amino acids. The CDR3 region has the DNA TGTGCCAGCAGCTTAATGGGACAGGGAGATGAAAAACTGTTTTTT. This sequence encodes CASSLMGQGDEKLFF.

The chain is built from TRBV6-1 and TRBJ2-1, with D uncertain. Germline assignment: CDR1 MNHNS and CDR2 SASEGT. The CDR3 has 14 amino acids. V gave up 8 bases and J gave up 1 base, with 12 bases separating them. The CDR3: CASCIRGSYNEQFF. CDR3 DNA: TGTGCCAGCTGTATACGAGGTTCCTACAATGAGCAGTTCTTC.

This rearrangement joins TRBV7-8 to TRBJ2-1; D might be TRBD1 (5 bases). V dropped 5 bases and J dropped 3 bases, with 8 bases sitting between them. The CDR3 is made up of 13 amino acids. CDR1 is SGHVS, CDR2 FQNEAQ, per germline. The CDR3 region is CASSPDSYNEQFF. The CDR3 DNA reads TGTGCCAGCAGCCCAGACAGCTACAATGAGCAGTTCTTC.

The chain recombines TRBV6-1 with TRBJ1-4, with D maybe TRBD1 (6 bases). Germline lookup yields CDR1 MNHNS and CDR2 SASEGT. The CDR3 runs 15 residues. With 11 bases removed from V and 3 bases from J, the gap between germline ends came to 19 bases. The CDR3 is CALGGGGRSNEKLFF. Here the CDR3 DNA reads TGTGCCTTGGGTGGGGGCGGTCGGTCTAATGAAAAACTGTTTTTT.

The table lists this clone with a few counts. This chain connects TRBV4-3 to TRBJ2-1, with 10 bases identical to TRBD2. The CDR3 contains 15 residues. V gave up 5 bases and J gave up 6 bases; unmatched junction bases: 7. CDR1 is LGHNA and CDR2 is YSLEER in the germline V gene. CDR3 sequence reads: CASSSSLAGLNEQFF. The CDR3 coding sequence is TGCGCCAGCAGCTCCTCACTAGCGGGGCTCAATGAGCAGTTCTTC.